This TCR beta chain was observed in a study of T cell responses to AZD1222 COVID-19 vaccine. The V gene end was trimmed by 8 bases and the J gene end by 1 base; junction bases not matched to a gene: 7. CDR3 length equals 15 residues. CDR1 and CDR2 (germline): LGHNT, FRNRAP. The protocol was immunoSEQ multiplex PCR, while the TCRdb copy is restricted to in-frame clones and leaves out a portion. The top ten hold roughly 1.1% of the sample, which has about 100,000 clones, roughly 90% seen once. The sequence was collected from an adult in good health. Sequencing used peripheral blood, obtained on day 0 of AZD1222 vaccination. The chain links TRBV12-5 to TRBJ2-2; 7 positions agree with TRBD1. CDR3 region: CASCVDRENTGELFF. Written as DNA, the CDR3 is TGTGCTAGTTGTGTCGACAGGGAGAACACCGGGGAGCTGTTTTTT.